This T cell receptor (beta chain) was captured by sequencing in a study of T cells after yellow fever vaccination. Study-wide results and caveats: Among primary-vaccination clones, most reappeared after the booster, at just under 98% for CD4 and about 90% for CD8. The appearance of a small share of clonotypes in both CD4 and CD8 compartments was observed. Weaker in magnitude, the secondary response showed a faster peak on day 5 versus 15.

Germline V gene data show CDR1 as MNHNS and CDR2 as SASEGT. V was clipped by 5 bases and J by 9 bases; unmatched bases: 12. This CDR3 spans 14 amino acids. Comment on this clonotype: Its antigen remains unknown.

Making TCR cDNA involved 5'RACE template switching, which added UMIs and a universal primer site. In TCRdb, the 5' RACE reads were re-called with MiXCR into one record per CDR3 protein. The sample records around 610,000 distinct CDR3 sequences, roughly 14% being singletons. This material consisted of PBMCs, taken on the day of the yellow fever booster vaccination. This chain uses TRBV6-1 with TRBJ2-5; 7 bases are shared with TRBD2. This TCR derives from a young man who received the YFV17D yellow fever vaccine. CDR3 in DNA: TGTGCCAGCAGTATCGGGGCAGAGAGCGGGGCCCAGTACTTC. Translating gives CASSIGAESGAQYF.